These 19 T cell receptor beta chains originate from one sample sequenced in a study of blood T cell repertoires in COVID-19. Sequencing used immunoSEQ multiplex PCR; TCRdb keeps in-frame clones, though not all of them. The data show some 250,000 clones, 80% to 90% seen once. Sequencing was done on a sample of PBMCs or T cells enriched from blood (not recorded which). Source of these receptors: a woman in her fifties or sixties who had recovered from COVID-19.

V is TRBV5-4 and J is TRBJ1-2; 8 positions match TRBD1. Unmatched junction bases numbered 3, after V lost 1 base and J lost 1 base. The germline gives CDR1 SGHNT, CDR2 YYREEE (reference sequence). The CDR3 runs to 15 residues. CDR3 coding DNA: TGTGCCAGCAGCTTGCAGGGACAGGATAACTATGGCTACACCTTC. The encoded protein is CASSLQGQDNYGYTF.

The rearrangement joins TRBV3-1 (or the pseudogene TRBV3-2) to TRBJ2-1; TRBD1 is a possible D gene (5 bases). The germline V gene has CDR1 LGHDT and CDR2 YNNKEL (reference sequence). The CDR3 length is 12 residues. V was pared by 1 base and J by 14 bases, with 12 bases between. This chain's CDR3 is CASSQARQGEFF. CDR3 nucleotides: TGTGCCAGCAGCCAAGCCCGGCAGGGCGAGTTCTTC.

The J gene is TRBJ1-5, the V gene TRBV18, with 8 bases aligning to TRBD1. V shed 6 bases, J shed 2 bases, and the junction held 6 bases outside the gene matches. This CDR3 region has 15 residues. Looked up from germline, CDR1 is KGHSH and CDR2 is LQKENI. CDR3 DNA sequence: TGTGCCAGCTCCCGGACAGGGACAGGCAATCAGCCCCAGCATTTT. Translating it yields CASSRTGTGNQPQHF.

The rearrangement joins TRBV4-1 to TRBJ1-1, with 7 bases lining up with TRBD1. Trimming at V came to 4 bases and at J to 0 bases, leaving 8 bases not matched to a gene. This CDR3 region has 16 residues. The germline V gene encodes CDR1 MGHRA and CDR2 YSYEKL. In DNA, the CDR3 is TGCGCCAGCAGCCCGAGACGACAGGGAATGAACACTGAAGCTTTCTTT. It specifies CASSPRRQGMNTEAFF.

This chain uses TRBV11-3 with TRBJ2-7, with a tentative D call TRBD2 (6 bases). The CDR3 has 15 residues. V lost 1 base and J lost 3, with 13 bases in between. Germline values: CDR1 SGHNT, CDR2 YENEEA. CDR3 amino acids: CASSLGYGRGYEQYF. CDR3 DNA: TGTGCCAGCAGCTTAGGGTACGGGCGGGGCTACGAGCAGTACTTC.

The genes are TRBV2 and TRBJ1-2; D may be TRBD1 (5 bases). CDR1 and CDR2 (germline): SNHLY, FYNNEI. This CDR3 comprises 12 residues. V lost 8 bases and J lost 4, with 11 bases in between. CDR3 DNA sequence: TGTGCCAGCTCCGGGGGGTTCTATGGCTACACCTTC. Translation gives CASSGGFYGYTF.

The sample holds a few counts of this clone. The V gene is TRBV27, the J gene TRBJ2-3, with D possibly matching TRBD2 (6 bases). CDR1 is MNHEY, CDR2 SMNVEV, per germline (reference sequence). The V end lost 1 base, the J end lost 0 bases, and 14 bases lay between the germline ends. The CDR3 spans 17 residues. The CDR3 coding sequence is TGTGCCAGCAGTTTATTGTTTGGCGGAGGGAGCACAGATACGCAGTATTTT. Its translation is CASSLLFGGGSTDTQYF.

The chain carries TRBV5-1 and TRBJ2-1; 9 bases are a match to TRBD1. The ends lost 3 bases at V and 8 bases at J; junction bases unmatched: 9. The CDR3 sequence is 15 residues long. Germline CDR1 is SGHRS and CDR2 is YFSETQ. The CDR3 here is CASSSEGTGIYEQFF. The CDR3 region has the DNA TGCGCCAGCAGCTCGGAGGGGACAGGGATCTATGAGCAGTTCTTC.

The chain has TRBV28 and TRBJ1-5; D is unclear. Trimming cost V 4 bases and J 15 bases, with 25 bases left between them. The CDR3 spans 15 residues. Germline CDR1 MDHEN, CDR2 SYDVKM. The CDR3 is CASSSPIGRGNDGHF. The CDR3 DNA follows: TGTGCCAGCAGTTCCCCTATAGGGCGGGGTAACGATGGGCATTTT.

This clone has just a few counts. In DNA form, the CDR3 reads TGTGCCAGCAGGACGGGACTCCCAGGCTACGAGCAGTACTTC. This codes for CASRTGLPGYEQYF. The chain is built from TRBV2 and TRBJ2-7, with D possibly matching TRBD2 (6 bases). The CDR3 has 14 amino acids. Per germline, CDR1 SNHLY and CDR2 FYNNEI. Trimming took off 6 bases at V and 3 bases at J, with 15 bases between the two ends. The whole variable domain, filled in from reference TRBV2 and TRBJ2-7, reads EPEVTQTPSHQVTQMGQEVILRCVPISNHLYFYWYRQILGQKVEFLVSFYNNEISEKSEIFDDQFSVERPDGSNFTLKIRSTKLEDSAMYFCASRTGLPGYEQYFGPGTRLTVT.

The chain uses TRBV7-3 and TRBJ1-6; 9 nucleotides match TRBD1. With 2 bases clipped from V and 12 bases from J, the junction kept 14 bases outside the gene matches. Germline lookup yields CDR1 SGHTA and CDR2 FQGTGA. This CDR3 contains 17 residues. For the CDR3, the DNA is TGTGCCAGCAGCTTATTCGGTCGGGGACAGGGATTCGAACCCCTCCACTTT. Its protein is CASSLFGRGQGFEPLHF.

This clone has just one count. This rearrangement joins TRBV10-2 to TRBJ2-3, with 11 bases lining up with TRBD2. This CDR3 region has 14 residues. V lost 2 bases to trimming and J lost 13 bases; unmatched junction nucleotides: 8. Germline-derived CDR1 and CDR2 are WSHSY and SAAADI. The CDR3 reads CASSETSGRSFEYF. The DNA for the CDR3 is TGCGCCAGCAGTGAGACTAGCGGGAGATCATTTGAGTATTTT.

The chain recombines TRBV4-2 with TRBJ2-7; 9 positions agree with TRBD2. CDR1 LGHNA and CDR2 YNFKEQ come from the germline V gene. The CDR3 is 16 amino acids. The J segment lost 1 base and the V segment lost 0 bases, leaving 4 bases of the junction unmatched. The CDR3 loop reads CASSQDLAGVSYEQYF. As DNA, the CDR3 is TGTGCCAGCAGCCAAGATTTAGCGGGAGTATCCTACGAGCAGTACTTC.

This rearrangement joins TRBV7-8 to TRBJ2-5, with D possibly matching TRBD2 (5 bases). Trimming left V 1 base short and J 2 bases short, with 14 bases between. The CDR3 covers 16 residues. Germline CDR1 and CDR2: SGHVS and FQNEAQ. The CDR3: CASSLVYSGHQETQYF. Written as DNA, the CDR3 is TGTGCCAGCAGCTTAGTGTACAGCGGCCATCAAGAGACCCAGTACTTC.

The CDR3 is CASSALSGNHYEQYF. In DNA form, the CDR3 reads TGTGCCAGCAGCGCCCTCTCCGGGAATCACTACGAGCAGTACTTC. This chain links TRBV9 with TRBJ2-7, with a weak D call TRBD2 (5 bases). Germline CDR1 reads SGDLS; CDR2 reads YYNGEE. CDR3 length: 15 amino acids. The V end was cut by 3 bases, the J end by 3 bases, with 16 bases between.

The chain is built from TRBV6-5 and TRBJ1-1; D might be TRBD1 (6 bases). Germline CDR1 reads MNHEY; CDR2 reads SVGAGI. The CDR3 totals 14 residues. V dropped 4 bases and J dropped 1 base, with 10 bases sitting between them. CDR3 nucleotide sequence: TGTGCCAGCAGTTTCGGGACATGGAACACTGAAGCTTTCTTT. Protein product: CASSFGTWNTEAFF.

The chain has TRBV7-6 and TRBJ1-5, with D unresolved. The CDR3 runs to 14 residues. Per germline, CDR1 SGHVS and CDR2 FNYEAQ. Trimming cost V 1 base and J 7 bases, with 11 bases left between them. For the CDR3, the DNA is TGTGCCAGCAGCTTAGATCTCGTTTCCCAGCCCCAGCATTTT. Translated: CASSLDLVSQPQHF.

The V and J genes are TRBV7-8 and TRBJ1-1; the D is unclear. Germline V lookup: CDR1 SGHVS, CDR2 FQNEAQ. The CDR3 loop spans 15 amino acids. The V and J ends lost 1 base and 1 base respectively, with 10 bases between them. CDR3 sequence (DNA): TGTGCCAGCAGCTTAGGCCAGGTCCCGAACACTGAAGCTTTCTTT. Residues: CASSLGQVPNTEAFF.

The rearrangement joins TRBV30 to TRBJ1-2, with D tentatively TRBD1 (5 bases). Looked up from germline, CDR1 is GTSNPN and CDR2 is SVGIG (reference sequence). This CDR3 has 12 amino acids. Trimming cost V 5 bases and J 0 bases, with 7 bases left between them. The CDR3 here is CAWDRTNYGYTF. CDR3 nucleotides: TGTGCCTGGGACAGAACTAACTATGGCTACACCTTC.